Listed below are T cell receptor beta chains from one sample, sequenced in a study of blood T cell repertoires in COVID-19. Only in-frame clones appear in the TCRdb table, and some are missing; sequencing was by immunoSEQ multiplex PCR. The sample shows some 320,000 clones, over 75% of them seen only once. Sequencing was performed on PBMCs or T cells enriched from blood (not recorded which). The receptors originated from a woman aged 25 to 39 who had recovered from COVID-19. The CDR3 runs from the conserved cysteine through the conserved F or W. Each record gives: clone size, J gene, D gene, V gene, CDR3 protein, CDR3 DNA. A D gene is named only where the DNA matches it firmly. Where a row states a size, it is once, few, many or the class of an expanded clone; other rows omit it.

- | TRBJ1-5 | - | TRBV27 | CASSLHRDGNQPQHF | TGTGCCAGCAGTCTTCACAGGGACGGCAATCAGCCCCAGCATTTT
- | TRBJ1-4 | TRBD1 | TRBV6-5 | CATLQGAREKLFF | TGTGCCACCTTACAGGGGGCGCGTGAAAAACTGTTTTTT
- | TRBJ1-5 | TRBD1 | TRBV18 | CASSRTGDQPQHF | TGTGCCAGCTCCCGGACAGGGGATCAGCCCCAGCATTTT
- | TRBJ1-6 | - | TRBV11-2 | CASSSDRILHF | TGTGCCAGCAGCTCCGACAGGATCCTCCACTTT
- | TRBJ1-2 | - | TRBV6-5 | CASSYSVRGYTF | TGTGCCAGCAGTTACTCGGTGCGGGGTTACACCTTC
- | TRBJ1-5 | TRBD1 | TRBV2 | CASGGTGGRQPQHF | TGTGCCAGCGGAGGGACAGGGGGCCGTCAGCCCCAGCATTTT
once | TRBJ2-2 | TRBD1 | TRBV6-4 | CASSAIGQVGTGELFF | TGTGCCAGCAGTGCTATTGGACAGGTCGGCACCGGGGAGCTGTTTTTT
- | TRBJ2-2 | - | TRBV7-9 | CASSLGQTDNTGELFF | TGTGCCAGCAGCTTAGGCCAGACAGATAACACCGGGGAGCTGTTTTTT
- | TRBJ2-7 | TRBD2 | TRBV28 | CASSIGGAYEQYF | TGTGCCAGCAGTATCGGGGGGGCCTACGAGCAGTACTTC
- | TRBJ2-5 | TRBD2 | TRBV6-5 | CASSYTSGGFGETQYF | TGTGCCAGCAGTTACACTAGCGGGGGATTCGGTGAGACCCAGTACTTC
- | TRBJ1-1 | - | TRBV25-1 | CASSEFFGDTEAFF | TGTGCCAGCAGTGAATTCTTCGGTGACACTGAAGCTTTCTTT